The clone carrying this TCR beta chain was recorded a few times. This sample is part of a study of T cells after yellow fever vaccination. This CDR3 is built from 14 residues. Germline lookup yields CDR1 MNHNS and CDR2 SASEGT. V was trimmed by 8 bases and J by 7 bases, leaving 18 bases between them. Production of TCR cDNA was by 5'RACE template switching, which also added a universal primer site and UMIs. MiXCR, run by TCRdb on the 5' RACE reads, gives a single entry per CDR3 protein. The table records over 100,000 distinct CDR3 sequences, approximately 8.4% of them present only once. This TCR was recovered from a young man who received the YFV17D yellow fever vaccine. Sequences were derived from CD8+ T cells sorted from PBMCs, sampled 45 days after the yellow fever booster vaccination. The chain links TRBV6-1 to TRBJ2-1, with a tentative D call TRBD2 (7 bases). CDR3 nucleotides: TGTGCCAGCGAGATTGGAGGGGGGGGAAATGAGCAGTTCTTC. Amino acids: CASEIGGGGNEQFF.